This T cell receptor beta chain is from a study of ipilimumab plus nivolumab after autologous stem cell transplantation (dated by TCRdb to the early 2020s). Concerning the study at large: The median number of doses that trial patients received was roughly 5 for ipilimumab and under ten for nivolumab. The trial enrolled patients with high-risk diffuse large B cell lymphoma, mature T cell lymphoma, or multiple myeloma undergoing autologous transplant. Both primary refractory and relapsed disease were represented in the DLBCL cohort, where 18-month progression-free survival was approximately 86% and 30%, respectively. Some 35 patients made up the trial's intent-to-treat population.

Results and caveats for the whole study, not just this receptor: According to the authors, a biologic rationale for studying the approach further came from T cell receptor repertoire, regulatory T cell phenotype and gut microbiota profiles. The authors concluded that, as post-transplant consolidation, combined checkpoint inhibition appeared tolerable.

From a lookup of the germline V gene, CDR1 and CDR2 are SGHRS and YFSETQ. Between the V and J ends, shortened by 5 bases and 2 bases respectively, the junction contains 14 bases. Taken from cysteine to phenylalanine, the CDR3 has 15 residues. The entry retains the CDR3 DNA only, 45 bases that are in frame from base 1. Libraries were constructed by the immunoSEQ multiplex PCR assay. Drawn from immuneACCESS, this table holds only the in-frame rearrangements with V and J called that TCRdb kept. Clones are partly lost; checked studies trace under half to an unresolved V gene and leave the rest unexplained. The sample records fewer than 95,000 clones, approximately 83% of which are singletons. The top ten hold less than 2.5% of the sample. In the case of this clone: Its antigen specificity is not known. No base quality values were provided; no much bigger clone lies one nucleotide off.

Checkpoint therapy began 14 to 28 days after autologous transplant, with ipilimumab given at 1 mg/kg intravenously on day 1 of selected weeks. Nivolumab was administered at 3 mg/kg intravenously on day 1 of weeks 1, 4, 7, 10, and every two weeks through week 26. The study was a Phase Ib clinical trial testing combined checkpoint inhibition with ipilimumab and nivolumab as consolidation after autologous stem cell transplantation. The clonotype was recovered from a male donor with diffuse large B-cell lymphoma. The sequenced sample was PBMCs, obtained in a trial of ipilimumab plus nivolumab as post-transplant consolidation. The chain was built from TRBV5-1 and TRBJ1-3; the D gene lacks a confident call. In nucleotide form, the sequence is TGCGCCAGCAGACCAAACCAAGTACCTGGAAACACCATATATTTT. This translates into CASRPNQVPGNTIYF.